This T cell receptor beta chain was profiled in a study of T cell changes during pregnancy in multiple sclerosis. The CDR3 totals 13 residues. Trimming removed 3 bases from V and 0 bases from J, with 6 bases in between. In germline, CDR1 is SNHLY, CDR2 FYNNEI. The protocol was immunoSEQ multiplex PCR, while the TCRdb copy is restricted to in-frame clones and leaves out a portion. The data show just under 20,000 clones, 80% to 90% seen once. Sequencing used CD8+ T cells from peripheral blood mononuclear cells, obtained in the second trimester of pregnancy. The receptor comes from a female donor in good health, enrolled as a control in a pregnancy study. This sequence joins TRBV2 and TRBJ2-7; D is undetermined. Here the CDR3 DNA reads TGTGCCAGCAGTGATTTGAGCTCCTACGAGCAGTACTTC. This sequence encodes CASSDLSSYEQYF.